This T cell receptor (beta chain) was sequenced for a study of identical twins' blood T cells. Background on the study: Roughly six alpha and about 6 beta libraries together yielded 50 million to 65 million reads. Regarding the study as a whole: Shared CDR3 clonotype counts between two donors mainly tracked the product of their cloneset sizes, twins included.

About this clonotype: Its target is not known.

A previously described protocol, modified, built RNA-based TCR cDNA libraries. Each TCR cDNA library carried sample-specific barcodes on both ends. A single record per CDR3 protein comes from TCRdb applying MiXCR to the 5' RACE reads. The data contain 300,000 to 450,000 distinct CDR3 sequences, roughly 28% of them seen just once; the ten biggest clones take up 6.1%. CDR1 and CDR2 (germline): DFQATT, SNEGSKA (reference sequence). The CDR3 length is 12 residues. Trimming left V 6 bases short and J 7 bases short, with 13 bases between. The V gene is TRBV20-1, the J gene TRBJ1-5, with a possible D match to TRBD1 (6 bases). The sequence was obtained from a woman aged 18 to 55 in good health. Sequencing was carried out using PBMCs. CDR3 amino acids: CSALDRLQPQHF. The CDR3 DNA sequence: TGCAGTGCCTTAGACAGGTTGCAGCCCCAGCATTTT.